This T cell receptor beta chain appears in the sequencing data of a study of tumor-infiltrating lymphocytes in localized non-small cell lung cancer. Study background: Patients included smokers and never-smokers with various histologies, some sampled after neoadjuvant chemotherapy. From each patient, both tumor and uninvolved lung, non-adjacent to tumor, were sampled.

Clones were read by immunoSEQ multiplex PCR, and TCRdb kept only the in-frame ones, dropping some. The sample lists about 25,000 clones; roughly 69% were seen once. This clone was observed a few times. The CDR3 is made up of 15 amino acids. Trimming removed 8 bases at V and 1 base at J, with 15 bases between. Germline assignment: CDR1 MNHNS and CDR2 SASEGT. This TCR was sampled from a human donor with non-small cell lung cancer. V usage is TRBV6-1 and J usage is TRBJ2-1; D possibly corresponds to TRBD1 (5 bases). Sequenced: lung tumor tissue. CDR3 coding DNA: TGTGCCAGCCATCGTGGGGCATTTTCCTACAATGAGCAGTTCTTC. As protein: CASHRGAFSYNEQFF.